A selection of T cell receptor beta chains follows, all from one sample in a study of identical twins. Via MiXCR, TCRdb re-called the 5' RACE reads, giving one row per CDR3 protein. Of roughly 770,000 distinct CDR3 sequences in the sample, roughly 18% were seen once. This sample also belongs to another study, concerning T cells expressing NK-cell markers.

The sequenced sample was PBMCs. These receptors all stem from a woman aged 18-29 years in good health. CDR3s include the opening cysteine and the closing phenylalanine or tryptophan. D genes are given only for firm matches. Not all rows give a size; the values are once, few, many and, for expanded clones, a class.

abundance,v_gene,d_gene,j_gene,CDR3nt,CDR3aa
.,TRBV6-1,.,TRBJ1-1,TGTGCCAGCAGCCCGGAGGTGAACACTGAAGCTTTCTTT,CASSPEVNTEAFF
many,TRBV18,TRBD1,TRBJ1-6,TGTGCCAGCTCACCAGAAGGACAGGGGTCACCCCTCCACTTT,CASSPEGQGSPLHF
few,TRBV29-1,.,TRBJ1-1,TGCAGCGTGACGAACGGGGCCAACACTGAAGCTTTCTTT,CSVTNGANTEAFF
.,TRBV7-9,TRBD1,TRBJ1-5,TGTGCCAGCAGCTTAAGTTGGGACAGGGCGCCCCAGCATTTT,CASSLSWDRAPQHF
once,TRBV7-8,.,TRBJ1-5,TGTGCCAGCTCCTCCCGCAGGGAAGGCAATCAGCCCCAGCATTTT,CASSSRREGNQPQHF
once,TRBV28,TRBD2,TRBJ2-6,TGTGCCACCTACGGGGGGGCCTCTGGGGCCAACGTCCTGACTTTC,CATYGGASGANVLTF
few,TRBV7-9,TRBD2,TRBJ2-1,TGTGCCAGCAGCGGCCCGACTAGCGGGAGGGCTAATGAGCAGTTCTTC,CASSGPTSGRANEQFF
few,TRBV7-2,TRBD2,TRBJ2-4,TGTGCCAGCAGCTTGGGACTAGCGGTTCTAGCCAAAAACATTCAGTACTTC,CASSLGLAVLAKNIQYF
few,TRBV15,.,TRBJ1-3,TGTGCCACCAGCAGAGGGGGACTAGTGGGAAACACCATATATTTT,CATSRGGLVGNTIYF
few,TRBV18,.,TRBJ1-1,TGTGCCAGCTCACAGTCAATCCACAGAGGCACTGAAGCTTTCTTT,CASSQSIHRGTEAFF
few,TRBV27,.,TRBJ2-7,TGTGCCAGTGGGGACAACTCCTACGAGCAGTACTTC,CASGDNSYEQYF
few,TRBV2,.,TRBJ2-5,TGTGCCAGCAGTGACCTCCCGAAGACCCAGTACTTC,CASSDLPKTQYF
.,TRBV6-2/TRBV6-3,TRBD1,TRBJ1-1,TGTGCCAGCAGTCCACGGGGACAGGGCCTAGGTTCGGCTGAAGCTTTCTTT,CASSPRGQGLGSAEAFF
few,TRBV7-8,TRBD2,TRBJ2-5,TGTGCCAGCAGCGTGCCGGGACTAGCATTTGTGACCCAGTACTTC,CASSVPGLAFVTQYF
few,TRBV12-3/TRBV12-4,TRBD1,TRBJ2-2,TGTGCCAGCAGGCTGGACAGGTACACCGGGGAGCTGTTTTTT,CASRLDRYTGELFF
.,TRBV10-3,TRBD1,TRBJ1-6,TGTGCCATCAGCCCGGGACAGGGAAATGTCCCCCTCCACTTT,CAISPGQGNVPLHF
.,TRBV19,TRBD2,TRBJ2-3,TGTGCCAGTAGTATCCCGGGACTAGCGGGGTTAGATACGCAGTATTTT,CASSIPGLAGLDTQYF
.,TRBV12-3/TRBV12-4,.,TRBJ2-5,TGTGCCAGCTTAACCTCAGGGCGGGAGACCCAGTACTTC,CASLTSGRETQYF
many,TRBV7-2,TRBD2,TRBJ2-5,TGTGCCAGCAGCCCTCGGATGACTAGCGAGGGGACCCAGTACTTC,CASSPRMTSEGTQYF
few,TRBV20-1,TRBD2,TRBJ2-1,TGCAGTGCTAAGACGACTAGCGGGAGGGTTGAGCAGTTCTTC,CSAKTTSGRVEQFF
.,TRBV5-1,.,TRBJ1-2,TGCGCCAGCAGCTCGGACATCTATGGCTACACCTTC,CASSSDIYGYTF
many,TRBV7-8,.,TRBJ2-7,TGTGCCAGCAGCAGGGGTGGTCGCTACGAGCAGTACTTC,CASSRGGRYEQYF
.,TRBV2,.,TRBJ2-7,TGTGCCAGCAGGAGAGATGGGGGTCGGGGCGAGCAGTACTTC,CASRRDGGRGEQYF
few,TRBV20-1,TRBD2,TRBJ2-1,TGCAGTGCTAGGGGTGCGGGAGGGATGGTTGAGCAGTTCTTC,CSARGAGGMVEQFF
few,TRBV27,.,TRBJ2-2,TGTGCCAGCAGCCTTGGGACACCCCCGATCGGGGAGCTGTTTTTT,CASSLGTPPIGELFF
few,TRBV12-3/TRBV12-4,.,TRBJ2-4,TGTGCCAGCAGTTTTTGGACAGTCCTAGCCAAAAACATTCAGTACTTC,CASSFWTVLAKNIQYF
few,TRBV12-5,.,TRBJ2-2,TGTGCTAGTGGTGGTACGGGCCTACCGAACACCGGGGAGCTGTTTTTT,CASGGTGLPNTGELFF
.,TRBV12-3/TRBV12-4,.,TRBJ1-6,TGTGCCTGCCGAGGAGACTCCTATAATTCACCCCTCCACTTT,CACRGDSYNSPLHF
many,TRBV5-1,.,TRBJ1-2,TGCGCCAGCAGTTTCGGTGGGGAGTATGGCTACACCTTC,CASSFGGEYGYTF
few,TRBV27,.,TRBJ1-2,TGTGCCAGCAGTTTAGGGGCGGACAGTCGACGCTATGGCTACACCTTC,CASSLGADSRRYGYTF
.,TRBV20-1,.,TRBJ2-1,TGCAGTGCTAGAGCGACCCGGTTTGAGCAGTTCTTC,CSARATRFEQFF
many,TRBV20-1,.,TRBJ1-1,TGCAGTGCTAGAGATATCGCAGGGGAGGCGATAAGAGCTTTCTTT,CSARDIAGEAIRAFF
.,TRBV28,.,TRBJ2-2,TGTGCCAGCAGTCCTGACCTCACCAGGGAGCTGTTTTTT,CASSPDLTRELFF